Detailed here is one T cell receptor beta chain. This clonotype was counted between two and nine times. No antigen is known for it. Within one base of it there is no much larger clone, and no base qualities were kept. The sample is drawn from a study of patients and donors after allogeneic stem cell transplantation (TCRdb year 2020). To prepare the library, RT-PCR was applied. Reads for this sample came from a NextSeq 550. TCRdb trimmed public reads at Q25 via fastp, called clones via MiXCR and kept in-frame beta chains. Each entry is one CDR3 protein sequence, shown with its most common DNA and genes. This sample comprises about 110,000 distinct CDR3 sequences, around 36% of them detected only once. The ten largest clones capture around 25% of the sample. There are 12 amino acids in the CDR3, from cysteine to phenylalanine inclusive. Only the CDR3 DNA is retained, 36 bases long and in frame from the first base. The junction shows trimming of 10 bases on V and 3 bases on J, plus 12 bases between the germline ends. Per the germline V gene, SGHAT is the CDR1 and FQNNGV is the CDR2.

Sequenced: blood, either unsorted or a sorted T cell fraction (not recorded which). Recombination joined TRBV11-2 with TRBJ1-2; no D segment can be confidently identified. The TCR comes from a human donor who was either an allogeneic HSCT recipient or a stem cell or donor lymphocyte infusion donor (not recorded which). It is not recorded whose cells these are; they may come from a transplant donor. The nucleotide sequence is given as TGTGCCACCAAACGGACGGACTATGGCTACACCTTC. It codes for CATKRTDYGYTF.